The rows below give T cell receptor beta chains drawn from one sample of a study of shared clonotypes between healthy human individuals. Libraries were prepared by immunoSEQ multiplex PCR; TCRdb keeps only in-frame clonotypes and omits some of them. The repertoire includes 750,000 to 1,000,000 clones, around 93% of them detected once, and under 30% sits in the top ten. Sequencing used naive CD8+ T cells sorted from blood. The receptor source for this set is a man aged 25 to 40 in good health. The CDR3 runs from the conserved cysteine through the conserved F or W.

v_call,j_call,cdr3_aa
TRBV19,TRBJ2-4,CASSIVWPGIQYF
TRBV5-1,TRBJ2-1,CASSLDQQGLDEQFF
TRBV28,TRBJ2-1,CASSGELAGRYNEQFF
TRBV7-9,TRBJ2-1,CASANRRVHANEQFF
TRBV5-5,TRBJ2-3,CASSADLLGTPDTQYF
TRBV29-1,TRBJ1-3,CSVEDQWEPGNTIYF
TRBV11-2,TRBJ2-3,CASSFTQISTDTQYF
TRBV7-9,TRBJ2-3,CASSHRTGGTDTQYF
TRBV9,TRBJ1-2,CASSGGGQTPYLDGYTF
TRBV5-4,TRBJ2-1,CASSLSIGGAYEQFF
TRBV11-2,TRBJ2-7,CASSLGREQYF
TRBV27,TRBJ2-7,CASSLSVDRIRQDEQYF
TRBV7-9,TRBJ2-7,CASSSSGVLNYEQYF
TRBV27,TRBJ1-2,CASSELTDPTPYGYTF
TRBV14,TRBJ2-2,CASSQDIRTDGELFF
TRBV5-4,TRBJ2-2,CASSPGTGVTGELFF
TRBV15,TRBJ2-1,CATSRGSEAYNEQFF